These 13 T cell receptor delta chains were all obtained from the same sample, sequenced in a study of delta chains in infants with herpesvirus infections. Gamma-chain- and delta-chain-specific primers converted PBMC RNA into TCR cDNA. TCRdb reprocessed the RT-PCR reads through CATT. The data show approximately 1,500 delta-chain clones, around 7% seen once. This specimen was peripheral blood, taken at time point 1 of longitudinal follow-up. All receptors come from a human donor who was a Ugandan infant, either HIV-exposed or HIV-unexposed (not recorded which).

In its sample, this clone ranks as medium-sized. The chain uses TRDV1 and TRDJ1, with D uncertain. The length of the CDR3 is 13 residues. V dropped 1 base and J dropped 2 bases, with 5 bases sitting between them. The germline gives CDR1 TSWWSYY, CDR2 QGS. CDR3 bases: TGTGCTCTTGGGGAACATAGGACCGATAAACTCATCTTT. This translates into CALGEHRTDKLIF.

This clone was observed a handful of times. V usage is TRDV1 and J usage is TRDJ1; 9 nucleotides match TRDD3. Trimming at V came to 1 base and at J to 4 bases, leaving 34 bases not matched to a gene. CDR1 TSWWSYY and CDR2 QGS come from the germline V gene. The CDR3 extends over 25 amino acids. CDR3 protein: CALGERPTQSRSTGGRGSESDKLIF. The CDR3 DNA is TGTGCTCTTGGGGAACGGCCCACCCAGTCCCGCAGTACTGGGGGAAGGGGGTCTGAAAGCGATAAACTCATCTTT.

This clone is deemed medium-sized. The chain combines TRDV1 with TRDJ1; 8 bases fit TRDD2. This CDR3 spans 19 amino acids. J gave up 0 bases and V 3 bases, and 15 bases lay outside the gene matches. CDR1 TSWWSYY and CDR2 QGS come from the germline V gene. CDR3 region: CALGDPFLVGPENTDKLIF. CDR3 DNA sequence: TGTGCTCTTGGGGATCCCTTCCTAGTGGGACCTGAAAACACCGATAAACTCATCTTT.

The J gene is TRDJ2, the V gene TRDV1; 10 nucleotides line up with TRDD3. V gave up 0 bases and J gave up 5 bases; unmatched junction bases: 21. Germline assignment: CDR1 TSWWSYY and CDR2 QGS. The CDR3 has 22 residues. The CDR3 loop reads CALGELPFSSRWGIEATAQLFF. The CDR3 DNA is TGTGCTCTTGGGGAACTTCCATTTTCCTCGCGCTGGGGGATAGAAGCCACAGCACAACTCTTCTTT.

Judged by abundance, this clone is medium-sized. The V gene is TRDV3, the J gene TRDJ1, with 9 bases identical to TRDD3. CDR3 length: 13 amino acids. The V gene's germline CDR1 is TVYSNPD and CDR2 GDNSRS (reference sequence). With V trimmed by 2 bases and J by 0 bases, 1 base remained unmatched. The DNA for the CDR3 is TGTGCCTTTCCTGGGGGATACACCGATAAACTCATCTTT. The encoded protein is CAFPGGYTDKLIF.

Of note for this clone: This may be a read error, as it is one base from a much larger clone. The chain uses TRDV1 and TRDJ1; D gene ambiguous. TCRdb carries no J gene annotation; the J gene was assigned here by matching the DNA with germline. This CDR3 is built from 18 residues. The V end lost 1 base, the J end lost 0 bases, and 18 bases lay between the germline ends. CDR1 and CDR2 from the germline V gene are TSWWSYY and QGS. The CDR3 spells CALGEPLRSPWYTDKLIF. CDR3 nucleotides: TGTGCTCTTGGGGAACCTTTACGTAGTCCTTGGTACACCGATAAACTCATCTTT.

This clone occurred a few times. A much larger clone differs by one base, so this may be a read error. Distinct nucleotide sequences in the sample also encode this CDR3. J is TRDJ1 and V is TRDV1; 9 positions agree with TRDD3. With 6 bases clipped from V and 0 bases from J, the junction kept 11 bases outside the gene matches. This CDR3 is 17 amino acids long. The germline CDR1 and CDR2 sequences are TSWWSYY and QGS. The CDR3 nucleotides are TGTGCTCTTGGTAGGGGGGGGATACTCGTGTACACCGATAAACTCATCTTT. It encodes CALGRGGILVYTDKLIF.

This chain connects TRAV14/DV4 to TRDJ1, with D unresolved. TCRdb does not report a J gene; here it was assigned by matching the DNA to germline references. The CDR3 runs to 14 residues. The V and J ends lost 4 bases and 4 bases respectively, with 13 bases between them. The germline V gene has CDR1 TSDPSYG and CDR2 QGSYDQQN (reference sequence). CDR3 protein: CAMRGPVQSDKLIF. CDR3 sequence (DNA): TGTGCAATGAGAGGACCCGTTCAGAGCGATAAACTCATCTTT.

This clone turned up a few times. The chain combines TRDV1 with TRDJ1; 8 bases are shared with TRDD3. Germline V gene lookup returns CDR1 TSWWSYY and CDR2 QGS. The CDR3 consists of 17 residues. J gave up 3 bases and V 9 bases, and 18 bases lay outside the gene matches. CDR3 bases: TGTGCTCTCCCAACCTGGCGGGGGATAAGTAGAGCCGATAAACTCATCTTT. This codes for CALPTWRGISRADKLIF.

By share of the sample, this clone is large. The rearrangement joins TRDV2 to TRDJ3, with a possible D match to TRDD3 (6 bases). V was cut by 2 bases and J by 0 bases, with 10 bases left in between. The length of the CDR3 is 17 residues. CDR1 and CDR2 from the germline V gene are GEAIGNYY and EKD. The CDR3 is CACDNTGSSWDTRQMFF. Written as DNA, the CDR3 is TGTGCCTGTGACAATACTGGGAGCTCCTGGGACACCCGACAGATGTTTTTC.

Sample share makes this clone medium-sized (0.01 to 0.1%). The V gene is TRDV1, the J gene TRDJ1, with 8 bases lining up with TRDD3. V shed 9 bases and J 0 bases; nucleotides not matched to a gene: 15. Germline V lookup: CDR1 TSWWSYY, CDR2 QGS. The CDR3 is 17 amino acids. The CDR3 DNA follows: TGTGCTCTGGTATCAGGCCTGGGGGACCTGTACACCGATAAACTCATCTTT. As protein: CALVSGLGDLYTDKLIF.

This clone was seen a handful of times. The chain has TRDV1 and TRDJ1, with 8 positions matching TRDD3. The J segment lost 0 bases and the V segment lost 0 bases, leaving 21 bases of the junction unmatched. Per the germline V gene, CDR1 is TSWWSYY and CDR2 is QGS. This CDR3 comprises 22 residues. The CDR3 DNA reads TGTGCTCTTGGGGAACTAGACGGGTTGGGGGATTTAACATCCATCCACACCGATAAACTCATCTTT. It encodes CALGELDGLGDLTSIHTDKLIF.

This clone has more than one count but fewer than ten. This could be a read error, since a much larger clone is one nucleotide away. The chain links TRAV38-2/DV8 to TRDJ1; no firm D call. TCRdb offers no J gene call, so here the DNA was matched to germline to obtain one. V gave up 0 bases and J gave up 0 bases, with 42 bases separating them. This CDR3 has 26 amino acids. The V gene's germline CDR1 is TSESDYY and CDR2 QEAYKQQN. The CDR3 coding sequence is TGTGCTTATAGGAGCGCGGGAAGTGCCCCATCCCGGGTGTCGAGGATTGTACCGACCCACACCGATAAACTCATCTTT. Translated: CAYRSAGSAPSRVSRIVPTHTDKLIF.